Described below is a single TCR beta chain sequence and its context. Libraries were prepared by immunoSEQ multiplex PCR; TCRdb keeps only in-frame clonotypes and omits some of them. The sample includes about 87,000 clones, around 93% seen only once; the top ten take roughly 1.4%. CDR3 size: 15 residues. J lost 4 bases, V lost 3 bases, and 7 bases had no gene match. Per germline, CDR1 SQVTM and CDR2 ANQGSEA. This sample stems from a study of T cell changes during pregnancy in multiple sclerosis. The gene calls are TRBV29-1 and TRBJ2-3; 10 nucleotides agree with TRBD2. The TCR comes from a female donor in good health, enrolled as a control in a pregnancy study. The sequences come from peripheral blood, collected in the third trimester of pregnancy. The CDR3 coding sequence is TGCAGCGTTGATCTCGGGCTAGCGGGAGCAGATACGCAGTATTTT. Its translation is CSVDLGLAGADTQYF.